The rows below give T cell receptor beta chains drawn from one sample of a study of identical twins. TCRdb reprocessed the 5' RACE reads with MiXCR, giving one entry per CDR3 protein. The repertoire holds some 1,600,000 distinct CDR3 sequences, with about 32% as singletons. The sequencing input was cord blood. These receptors all come from a newborn girl in good health. CDR3s include the opening cysteine and the closing phenylalanine or tryptophan. The order of the fields is J gene, V gene, clone size, D gene, CDR3 protein, CDR3 DNA. The D gene is left open where the match is weak. Size is omitted from some rows. Given values are once, few, many or a class for expanded clones.

J: TRBJ1-4
V: TRBV20-1
size: few
D: .
CDR3: CSAREGGTSNEKLFF
DNA: TGCAGTGCTAGAGAAGGGGGGACATCTAATGAAAAACTGTTTTTT

J: TRBJ1-5
V: TRBV28
size: few
D: TRBD1
CDR3: CASSPSGQGGNQPQHF
DNA: TGTGCCAGCAGTCCCTCCGGACAGGGCGGCAATCAGCCCCAGCATTTT

J: TRBJ2-1
V: TRBV20-1
size: .
D: .
CDR3: CSASSPQGGRFF
DNA: TGCAGTGCTAGTAGTCCTCAGGGGGGCAGGTTCTTC

J: TRBJ2-1
V: TRBV16
size: .
D: .
CDR3: CASSQSAETQFF
DNA: TGTGCCAGCAGCCAATCAGCAGAGACCCAGTTCTTC

J: TRBJ2-2
V: TRBV6-1
size: .
D: .
CDR3: CASSENGGGELFF
DNA: TGTGCCAGCAGTGAAAACGGTGGCGGGGAGCTGTTTTTT

J: TRBJ1-1
V: TRBV4-1
size: few
D: TRBD1
CDR3: CASSRFGTGDTEAFF
DNA: TGCGCCAGCAGCCGCTTCGGGACAGGGGACACTGAAGCTTTCTTT

J: TRBJ1-2
V: TRBV12-3/TRBV12-4
size: .
D: .
CDR3: CASSEVRDNYGYTF
DNA: TGTGCCAGCAGTGAGGTCCGGGACAACTATGGCTACACCTTC

J: TRBJ2-1
V: TRBV29-1
size: .
D: TRBD1
CDR3: CSVGGRDRPDNEQFF
DNA: TGCAGCGTCGGGGGCCGGGACAGGCCCGACAATGAGCAGTTCTTC

J: TRBJ1-6
V: TRBV12-5
size: few
D: .
CDR3: CASGLGARGNSPLHF
DNA: TGTGCTAGTGGTTTGGGGGCGCGGGGGAATTCACCCCTCCACTTT

J: TRBJ2-7
V: TRBV7-2
size: .
D: .
CDR3: CASSLALVGEQYF
DNA: TGTGCCAGCAGCTTAGCCTTGGTGGGTGAGCAGTACTTC

J: TRBJ1-1
V: TRBV5-1
size: .
D: .
CDR3: CASSLVPSRAGNTEAFF
DNA: TGCGCCAGCAGCTTGGTACCCTCGAGGGCGGGAAACACTGAAGCTTTCTTT

J: TRBJ2-5
V: TRBV12-3/TRBV12-4
size: few
D: .
CDR3: CASSSLATQETQYF
DNA: TGTGCCAGCAGTTCCCTAGCGACCCAAGAGACCCAGTACTTC

J: TRBJ2-7
V: TRBV20-1
size: .
D: TRBD2
CDR3: CSAATPGLAGVYEQYF
DNA: TGCAGTGCAGCCACTCCGGGACTAGCGGGAGTCTACGAGCAGTACTTC

J: TRBJ2-3
V: TRBV28
size: .
D: TRBD2
CDR3: CASSFSELSFSGRAAQEDTQYF
DNA: TGTGCCAGCAGTTTTAGCGAACTTTCTTTTAGCGGGAGGGCCGCCCAAGAAGATACGCAGTATTTT

J: TRBJ1-6
V: TRBV6-1
size: .
D: .
CDR3: CASSPGRTDRRLSSYNSPPHF
DNA: TGTGCCAGCAGTCCTGGGAGAACCGACAGGCGTTTAAGCTCCTATAATTCACCCCCCCACTTT

J: TRBJ1-5
V: TRBV25-1
size: many
D: .
CDR3: CASSELGQPQHF
DNA: TGTGCCAGCAGTGAACTCGGACAGCCCCAGCATTTT

J: TRBJ2-7
V: TRBV27
size: .
D: TRBD2
CDR3: CASSTYLAGTYEQYF
DNA: TGTGCCAGCAGTACATATCTAGCGGGGACCTACGAGCAGTACTTC

J: TRBJ2-2
V: TRBV5-1
size: .
D: TRBD2
CDR3: CASSFNPAGVTGELFF
DNA: TGCGCCAGCAGCTTTAACCCAGCGGGAGTGACCGGGGAGCTGTTTTTT

J: TRBJ2-1
V: TRBV4-2
size: many
D: TRBD2
CDR3: CASSQGTSGYNEQFF
DNA: TGTGCCAGCAGCCAAGGGACTAGCGGCTACAATGAGCAGTTCTTC

J: TRBJ2-7
V: TRBV24-1
size: .
D: .
CDR3: CATTWWQGTNEQYF
DNA: TGTGCCACCACTTGGTGGCAGGGGACCAACGAGCAGTACTTC

J: TRBJ1-4
V: TRBV10-3
size: few
D: .
CDR3: CATEQGSLNEKLFF
DNA: TGTGCCACCGAACAGGGCAGCCTTAATGAAAAACTGTTTTTT

J: TRBJ2-3
V: TRBV7-2
size: few
D: TRBD2
CDR3: CASSLERLAHGGDTQYF
DNA: TGTGCCAGCAGCTTAGAGCGACTAGCGCACGGGGGGGATACGCAGTATTTT

J: TRBJ2-2
V: TRBV4-2
size: .
D: .
CDR3: CASRPSEGVHTGELFF
DNA: TGTGCCAGCAGGCCCAGCGAGGGAGTTCACACCGGGGAGCTGTTTTTT

J: TRBJ1-3
V: TRBV28
size: .
D: TRBD1
CDR3: CASSPRGLQNTIYF
DNA: TGTGCCAGCAGCCCAAGGGGGCTCCAAAACACCATATATTTT

J: TRBJ2-6
V: TRBV20-1
size: few
D: .
CDR3: CSALGSSSGANVLTF
DNA: TGCAGTGCCCTAGGTTCGAGCTCTGGGGCCAACGTCCTGACTTTC

J: TRBJ1-1
V: TRBV20-1
size: .
D: .
CDR3: CSASSWGREAFF
DNA: TGCAGTGCTAGTAGTTGGGGCAGGGAAGCTTTCTTT

J: TRBJ2-7
V: TRBV12-3/TRBV12-4
size: few
D: TRBD2
CDR3: CASSPGTSGSFWNEQYF
DNA: TGTGCCAGCAGTCCAGGGACTAGCGGGAGTTTCTGGAATGAGCAGTACTTC

J: TRBJ2-1
V: TRBV7-6
size: few
D: .
CDR3: CASSGHSGSSYNEQFF
DNA: TGTGCCAGCAGCGGCCACTCAGGGTCCTCCTACAATGAGCAGTTCTTC

J: TRBJ1-2
V: TRBV7-9
size: few
D: TRBD1
CDR3: CASIKGANYGYTF
DNA: TGTGCCAGCATCAAGGGGGCAAACTATGGCTACACCTTC

J: TRBJ1-2
V: TRBV27
size: .
D: TRBD1
CDR3: CASRPIGTGGKGYTF
DNA: TGTGCCAGCAGACCTATTGGGACAGGGGGCAAGGGCTACACCTTC

J: TRBJ2-1
V: TRBV20-1
size: .
D: .
CDR3: CSARDPWAKNYNEQFF
DNA: TGCAGTGCTAGAGACCCGTGGGCTAAGAATTACAATGAGCAGTTCTTC

J: TRBJ1-2
V: TRBV5-8
size: .
D: TRBD1
CDR3: CASSPAGTAHRCGYTF
DNA: TGTGCCAGCAGCCCTGCGGGGACAGCTCATCGCTGTGGCTACACCTTC